These 2 T cell receptor beta chains came from one sample sequenced in a study of T cells in Graves' hyperthyroidism and ophthalmopathy. RNA transcripts were the template for amplifying TCR beta CDR3 regions. TCR CDR3 regions were first amplified by RT-PCR with HTBI primers. TCRdb re-analysed the multiplex PCR reads in MiXCR, keeping a single row per CDR3 protein. The data contain over 250,000 distinct CDR3 sequences, about 25% of them singletons. The source material was blood. Source of these receptors: a man aged 40-50 years with Graves' hyperthyroidism that later progressed to Graves' ophthalmopathy.

The genes are TRBV7-3 and TRBJ2-2, with TRBD1 matching 11 bases. The CDR3 length is 15 residues. Trimming cost V 4 bases and J 6 bases; bases outside gene matches: 4. From germline, CDR1 is SGHTA and CDR2 FQGTGA. CDR3 sequence: CASSYGTGGSGELFF. The CDR3 DNA follows: TGTGCCAGCAGCTACGGGACAGGGGGTTCCGGGGAGCTGTTTTTT.

This chain connects TRBV11-2 to TRBJ2-7; TRBD2 is a possible D gene (6 bases). Germline lookup yields CDR1 SGHAT and CDR2 FQNNGV. CDR3 size: 16 residues. Trimming removed 6 bases at V and 3 bases at J, with 21 bases between. The CDR3 is CASSSTQRRGGYEQYF. CDR3 bases: TGTGCCAGCAGTTCTACCCAGAGGAGGGGCGGCTACGAGCAGTACTTC.